These T cell receptor beta chains were read from a single sample in a study of T-cell memory formation after mild COVID-19. TCRdb reanalysed the 5' RACE reads using MiXCR and keeps one entry per CDR3 protein. The sample consists of roughly 240,000 distinct CDR3 sequences, around 15% of them appearing once. The material sequenced was PBMCs or a T cell subset sorted from them (not recorded which). The receptors originated from a man younger than 30 who had mild COVID-19 (a few samples of this study predate the infection). Cell type and time point are not known. Each CDR3 is given with its conserved first and last residue. The order of the fields is J gene, clone size, V gene, D gene, CDR3 DNA, CDR3 protein. The D gene is left open where the match is weak. Clone size is stated in some rows and not others, as once, few, many or a class when expanded.

J: TRBJ1-1
size: NA
V: TRBV6-5
D: NA
DNA: TGTGCCAGCAGAGGACCGACGAACACTGAAGCTTTCTTT
CDR3: CASRGPTNTEAFF

J: TRBJ2-2
size: NA
V: TRBV4-3
D: NA
DNA: TGCGCCAGCAGCCAAGATCTCAGCCGGTACACCGGGGAGCTGTTTTTT
CDR3: CASSQDLSRYTGELFF

J: TRBJ2-7
size: few
V: TRBV5-1
D: NA
DNA: TGCGCCAGCAGCTTGTACAGTGGCGACGAGCAGTACTTC
CDR3: CASSLYSGDEQYF

J: TRBJ2-3
size: NA
V: TRBV11-3
D: TRBD2
DNA: TGTGCCAGCAGCGTCGGGACTAGCGGGTTAGATACGCAGTATTTT
CDR3: CASSVGTSGLDTQYF

J: TRBJ1-1
size: many
V: TRBV19
D: NA
DNA: TGTGCCAGTAGTAAAGCTTTCTTT
CDR3: CASSKAFF

J: TRBJ2-5
size: few
V: TRBV5-6
D: TRBD2
DNA: TGTGCCAGCAGCTTCCGGGTTCTCGGGGGGGAGACCCAGTACTTC
CDR3: CASSFRVLGGETQYF

J: TRBJ2-1
size: many
V: TRBV7-6
D: TRBD2
DNA: TGTGCCAGCAGGGGGACTAAAAACAATGAGCAGTTCTTC
CDR3: CASRGTKNNEQFF

J: TRBJ2-7
size: NA
V: TRBV20-1
D: TRBD1
DNA: TGCAGTGCGTCGGGACAGGGGGTCTCCTACGAGCAGTACTTC
CDR3: CSASGQGVSYEQYF

J: TRBJ1-4
size: NA
V: TRBV6-6
D: NA
DNA: TGTGCCAGCAGTTACTCCGGGACGCAGAGACCCCAACTGTTTTTT
CDR3: CASSYSGTQRPQLFF

J: TRBJ2-3
size: NA
V: TRBV4-3
D: TRBD1
DNA: TGCGCCAGCAGCCAAGGGGCAGGGGGTGAGGGGGCACAGACAGATACGCAGTATTTT
CDR3: CASSQGAGGEGAQTDTQYF

J: TRBJ1-5
size: NA
V: TRBV7-9
D: NA
DNA: TGTGCCAGCAGCTCGCTGCAAGGTCAGCCCCAGCATTTT
CDR3: CASSSLQGQPQHF

J: TRBJ1-2
size: NA
V: TRBV12-3/TRBV12-4
D: NA
DNA: TGTGCCAGCACCCTCTTAACTGGGGTGGTCGACTATGGCTACACCTTC
CDR3: CASTLLTGVVDYGYTF

J: TRBJ1-1
size: few
V: TRBV7-2
D: NA
DNA: TGTGCCAACCGTTTAGGGTATGACACTGAAGCTTTCTTT
CDR3: CANRLGYDTEAFF

J: TRBJ2-1
size: NA
V: TRBV6-5
D: NA
DNA: TGTGCCAGCCGTCATAGCGCTACCAATGAGCAGTTCTTC
CDR3: CASRHSATNEQFF

J: TRBJ2-3
size: many
V: TRBV5-1
D: TRBD1
DNA: TGTGCCAGCAGCTTGGGGACAGGGGAGGATACGCAGTATTTT
CDR3: CASSLGTGEDTQYF

J: TRBJ1-2
size: NA
V: TRBV20-1
D: NA
DNA: TGCAGTGCTAGAGGCGAGTCTGGCTACACCTTC
CDR3: CSARGESGYTF

J: TRBJ1-2
size: few
V: TRBV10-3
D: NA
DNA: TGTGCCATCAGCCTACGGGAAAAAAATGGCTACACCTTC
CDR3: CAISLREKNGYTF

J: TRBJ2-5
size: NA
V: TRBV18
D: NA
DNA: TGTGCCAGCTCACCAACAGAGGGGCGAGAGACCCAGTACTTC
CDR3: CASSPTEGRETQYF

J: TRBJ1-5
size: few
V: TRBV9
D: NA
DNA: TGTGCCAGCAGCGTAATGGGCGGAGATCAGCCCCAGCATTTT
CDR3: CASSVMGGDQPQHF

J: TRBJ1-2
size: NA
V: TRBV6-5
D: NA
DNA: TGTGCCAGCCACCATCAGGGAACTAACTATGGCTACACCTTC
CDR3: CASHHQGTNYGYTF

J: TRBJ2-5
size: few
V: TRBV27
D: NA
DNA: TGTGCCAGCAGTTTCATAGGCCAAAAACTGTACCAAGAGACCCAGTACTTC
CDR3: CASSFIGQKLYQETQYF

J: TRBJ2-2
size: NA
V: TRBV29-1
D: NA
DNA: TGCAGCGTCTCGGGGACCGGGGAGCTGTTTTTT
CDR3: CSVSGTGELFF

J: TRBJ1-5
size: NA
V: TRBV24-1
D: NA
DNA: TGTGCCACCAGTTCGGGGTCGCAGCCCCAGCATTTT
CDR3: CATSSGSQPQHF

J: TRBJ2-2
size: few
V: TRBV3-2
D: NA
DNA: TGTGCCAGCAGCCAAGTCTGGGACAGGGTGTACGCCGGGGAGCTGTTTTTT
CDR3: CASSQVWDRVYAGELFF

J: TRBJ1-6
size: NA
V: TRBV7-9
D: NA
DNA: TGTGCCAGCAGCTTAGGGGGGACGCCGCAATCACCCCTCCACTTT
CDR3: CASSLGGTPQSPLHF

J: TRBJ2-1
size: NA
V: TRBV7-3
D: TRBD1
DNA: TGTGCCAGCAGCCAGGAACAGGGGGCGCCTGAGCAGTTCTTC
CDR3: CASSQEQGAPEQFF

J: TRBJ1-5
size: NA
V: TRBV6-5
D: NA
DNA: TGTGCCAGCAGTTACTCTACCGGTAATCAGCCCCAGCATTTT
CDR3: CASSYSTGNQPQHF

J: TRBJ2-5
size: few
V: TRBV6-2/TRBV6-3
D: TRBD2
DNA: TGTGCCAGCGATCTAGCGGGGGCCACGGGGACCCAGTACTTC
CDR3: CASDLAGATGTQYF

J: TRBJ2-1
size: NA
V: TRBV25-1
D: TRBD1
DNA: TGTGCCAGCAGTGAAACCCCAGGGGGCCCGAGCTCCTACAATGAGCAGTTCTTC
CDR3: CASSETPGGPSSYNEQFF

J: TRBJ2-5
size: few
V: TRBV6-2/TRBV6-3
D: NA
DNA: TGTGCCAGCAGATCTGACCCAAAGACCCAGTACTTC
CDR3: CASRSDPKTQYF

J: TRBJ1-6
size: many
V: TRBV6-5
D: NA
DNA: TGTGCCAGCAGCGGGGCGGTGGGGTCACCCCTCCACTTT
CDR3: CASSGAVGSPLHF

J: TRBJ1-2
size: few
V: TRBV5-6
D: NA
DNA: TGTGCCAGCAGCTTGGGTGGACGGTCAGAAGGCTACACCTTC
CDR3: CASSLGGRSEGYTF

J: TRBJ2-3
size: many
V: TRBV6-5
D: NA
DNA: TGTGCCAGCAGTTGGGACAACACAGATACGCAGTATTTT
CDR3: CASSWDNTDTQYF

J: TRBJ2-5
size: NA
V: TRBV20-1
D: TRBD2
DNA: TGCAGTGCTAGTCCCCTAGCGGGGGGGCAGGAGACCCAGTACTTC
CDR3: CSASPLAGGQETQYF

J: TRBJ1-5
size: NA
V: TRBV5-5
D: TRBD1
DNA: TGTGCAAGCAGCTTGGACAGGGGACATCAGCCCCAGCATTTT
CDR3: CASSLDRGHQPQHF

J: TRBJ1-5
size: few
V: TRBV19
D: NA
DNA: TGTGCCAGTAGTATATCGCAGGCCCGGGGCAATCAGCCCCAGCATTTT
CDR3: CASSISQARGNQPQHF

J: TRBJ2-1
size: few
V: TRBV4-2
D: NA
DNA: TGTGCCAGCAGCCCCACGGGATTGCTCAGCAATGAGCAGTTCTTC
CDR3: CASSPTGLLSNEQFF